This record concerns one T cell receptor (beta chain) sequence. Profiling relied on immunoSEQ multiplex PCR, and the TCRdb table lists in-frame clones only, not all of them. Among some 50,000 clones listed, around 80% were seen once. This sample was included in a study of blood T cell repertoires in COVID-19. The sequenced sample consisted of peripheral blood. The TCR originated in an elderly woman with acute or convalescent COVID-19.

For the CDR3, the DNA is TGTGCCAGTAGTCCGCGGGCATCGGGAGGCTATGGCTACACCTTC. Encoded protein: CASSPRASGGYGYTF. The chain carries TRBV19 and TRBJ1-2, with no clear D. CDR3 length: 15 amino acids. V lost 5 bases and J lost 4, with 17 bases in between. CDR1 LNHDA and CDR2 SQIVND come from the germline V gene (reference sequence).